A selection of T cell receptor beta chains follows, all from one sample in a study of cytomegalovirus exposure and HLA in healthy donors. Generated by immunoSEQ multiplex PCR, the TCRdb table keeps only in-frame clones and is missing some. The sample carries 250,000 to 350,000 clones, roughly 90% recorded once. The sample taken for sequencing was PBMCs. Source of these receptors: a young woman in good health and CMV-seronegative. Each CDR3 is given with its conserved first and last residue. The order of the fields is D gene, CDR3 length, J gene, clone size, V gene, CDR3 DNA, CDR3 protein. The D gene is left open where the match is weak. Clone size is shown for a subset of rows, as once, few, many or a class of expanded clone.

D gene: TRBD1; CDR3 length: 16; J gene: TRBJ1-1; clone size: .; V gene: TRBV2; CDR3 DNA: TGTGCCAGCAGTGACGGACAGGGGGGATGGAACACTGAAGCTTTCTTT; CDR3 protein: CASSDGQGGWNTEAFF
D gene: .; CDR3 length: 15; J gene: TRBJ1-5; clone size: .; V gene: TRBV27; CDR3 DNA: TGTGCCAGCAGTTTAGATCCCGACAGACCGCAGCCCCAGCATTTT; CDR3 protein: CASSLDPDRPQPQHF
D gene: TRBD2; CDR3 length: 18; J gene: TRBJ2-7; clone size: .; V gene: TRBV5-1; CDR3 DNA: TGCGCCAGCAGCTTGGGACAGTTCGTGGGACTAGCGGGAGACGAGCAGTACTTC; CDR3 protein: CASSLGQFVGLAGDEQYF
D gene: TRBD1; CDR3 length: 15; J gene: TRBJ2-1; clone size: .; V gene: TRBV6-5; CDR3 DNA: TGTGCCAGCAGTTACCAATGGGACAGCTACAATGAGCAGTTCTTC; CDR3 protein: CASSYQWDSYNEQFF
D gene: .; CDR3 length: 14; J gene: TRBJ1-1; clone size: .; V gene: TRBV28; CDR3 DNA: TGTGCCAGCAGTTTAAGGCCTGGGGCCACTGAAGCTTTCTTT; CDR3 protein: CASSLRPGATEAFF
D gene: .; CDR3 length: 14; J gene: TRBJ1-5; clone size: .; V gene: TRBV6-5; CDR3 DNA: TGTGCCAGCAGTTACTCGAGTACTGGTCAGCCCCAGCATTTT; CDR3 protein: CASSYSSTGQPQHF
D gene: TRBD1; CDR3 length: 14; J gene: TRBJ1-1; clone size: .; V gene: TRBV2; CDR3 DNA: TGTGCCAGCAGTCGGGCGGACAGGGAATCTGAAGCTTTCTTT; CDR3 protein: CASSRADRESEAFF
D gene: .; CDR3 length: 17; J gene: TRBJ2-7; clone size: .; V gene: TRBV12-1; CDR3 DNA: TGTGCCAGCAGCTTTGCGTGGGAAGGGGGCGCCTCGGACGAGCAGTACTTC; CDR3 protein: CASSFAWEGGASDEQYF
D gene: TRBD2; CDR3 length: 14; J gene: TRBJ2-7; clone size: .; V gene: TRBV6-6; CDR3 DNA: TGTGCCAGCAGTGGGCGGACTAGCGGCTACGAGCAGTACTTC; CDR3 protein: CASSGRTSGYEQYF
D gene: TRBD2; CDR3 length: 13; J gene: TRBJ2-1; clone size: .; V gene: TRBV4-3; CDR3 DNA: TGCGCCAGCAGCCAAGGTTCGACTAGCGAGCAGTTCTTC; CDR3 protein: CASSQGSTSEQFF
D gene: .; CDR3 length: 15; J gene: TRBJ1-5; clone size: few; V gene: TRBV19; CDR3 DNA: TGTGCCAGTAGTATACGGGGGGAGTCAGGGCAGCCCCAGCATTTT; CDR3 protein: CASSIRGESGQPQHF
D gene: .; CDR3 length: 16; J gene: TRBJ2-1; clone size: once; V gene: TRBV4-3; CDR3 DNA: TGCGCCAGCAGCCAAGACCCGGGAGTAACCGGCAATGAGCAGTTCTTC; CDR3 protein: CASSQDPGVTGNEQFF
D gene: TRBD2; CDR3 length: 16; J gene: TRBJ2-7; clone size: .; V gene: TRBV9; CDR3 DNA: TGTGCCAGCAGCGTAGGTGGTAGCGGGAGTTCCTACGAGCAGTACTTC; CDR3 protein: CASSVGGSGSSYEQYF
D gene: TRBD1; CDR3 length: 15; J gene: TRBJ2-1; clone size: .; V gene: TRBV19; CDR3 DNA: TGTGCCAGTAGTATGAACTGGGGACAGATCGATGAGCAGTTCTTC; CDR3 protein: CASSMNWGQIDEQFF
D gene: .; CDR3 length: 15; J gene: TRBJ2-7; clone size: once; V gene: TRBV5-6; CDR3 DNA: TGTGCCAGCAGCCCCCGGGTGGGGAGCTCCTACGAGCAGTACTTC; CDR3 protein: CASSPRVGSSYEQYF
D gene: .; CDR3 length: 11; J gene: TRBJ2-5; clone size: .; V gene: TRBV20-1; CDR3 DNA: TGCAGTGCTTTTGGCCTCGAGACCCAGTACTTC; CDR3 protein: CSAFGLETQYF